Below, 20 T cell receptor beta chains from the same sample are listed, as sequenced in a study of T-cell reconstitution after alpha-beta-depleted transplantation in children. Unique molecular identifiers were built into the TCRbeta library. TCRdb reprocessed the PCR reads with MiXCR, giving one entry per CDR3 protein. The sample holds 300,000 to 350,000 distinct CDR3 sequences, roughly 17% seen once. The source was PBMCs, mostly from graft donor cells, collected 360 days after TCRalphabeta/CD19-depleted stem cell transplant. The receptors originated from a male patient between 2 and 10 years old who had a stem cell transplant for acute lymphoblastic leukemia, so the T cells may come from the graft donor.

This clonotype has a handful of counts. The chain combines TRBV12-3 or TRBV12-4 with TRBJ2-7; 9 bases align to TRBD2. After removal of 2 bases from V and 5 bases from J, the junction contained 7 bases not matched to a gene. The CDR3 is 15 amino acids. CDR3 nucleotides: TGTGCCAGCAGTTTAAAGCTAGCGGGATTCCACGAGCAGTACTTC. As protein: CASSLKLAGFHEQYF.

The gene calls are TRBV21-1 and TRBJ2-7; the table's D call, TRBD1, has no DNA check behind it. TRBV21-1 is a pseudogene. This CDR3 spans 14 amino acids. The CDR3 coding sequence is TGTGCCAGCAGCCCCCGGGACAGGGCTTACGAGCAGTACTTC. It translates to CASSPRDRAYEQYF.

The CDR3 here is CATSDSAPFGIYNEQFF. DNA of the CDR3: TGTGCCACCAGTGATTCCGCCCCATTCGGGATCTACAATGAGCAGTTCTTC. The chain joins TRBV24-1 to TRBJ2-1; possible D gene TRBD2, 5 bases. The germline CDR1 and CDR2 sequences are KGHDR and SFDVKD. The CDR3 is 17 amino acids. V shed 2 bases and J shed 3 bases, with 16 bases lying between them.

V gene TRBV4-1 combines with J gene TRBJ2-7; D might be TRBD2 (5 bases). From germline, CDR1 is MGHRA and CDR2 YSYEKL. V was pared by 0 bases and J by 3 bases, with 9 bases between. The CDR3 loop spans 14 amino acids. The CDR3 loop reads CASSQDPRGYEQYF. CDR3 DNA sequence: TGCGCCAGCAGCCAAGATCCCCGGGGCTACGAGCAGTACTTC.

The chain has TRBV20-1 and TRBJ2-3; D is undetermined. CDR1 is DFQATT, CDR2 SNEGSKA, per germline (reference sequence). The CDR3 consists of 17 residues. V lost 3 bases and J 0 bases, leaving 19 bases between the germline ends. The CDR3: CSASPSPGVPSTDTQYF. The CDR3 DNA sequence: TGCAGTGCTAGCCCCTCCCCTGGGGTCCCTAGCACAGATACGCAGTATTTT.

This chain connects TRBV6-6 to TRBJ2-4; D is unresolved. The CDR3 totals 13 residues. Trimming took off 0 bases at V and 7 bases at J, with 7 bases between the two ends. From germline, CDR1 is MNHNY and CDR2 SVGAGI (reference sequence). The CDR3 DNA is TGTGCCAGCAGTTACTCGGGTTGGAACATTCAGTACTTC. Amino acid sequence: CASSYSGWNIQYF.

J is TRBJ2-2 and V is TRBV12-3 or TRBV12-4; D is possibly TRBD1 or TRBD2 (5 bases each). The CDR3 runs 18 residues. The V end lost 3 bases, the J end lost 6 bases, and 23 bases lay between the germline ends. The CDR3 region has the DNA TGTGCCAGCAGTTTTCGCCCCTATGGGACCGATTGGGCCGGGGAGCTGTTTTTT. It specifies CASSFRPYGTDWAGELFF.

The chain carries TRBV4-1 and TRBJ2-3; a weak D match, TRBD1 (5 bases). The CDR3 has 16 amino acids. CDR1 and CDR2 from the germline V gene are MGHRA and YSYEKL. Trimming shortened V by 4 bases and J by 1 base, and 15 bases separated the two germline ends. The CDR3 region is CASSLYHGRGTDTQYF. CDR3 nucleotide sequence: TGCGCCAGCAGCCTTTACCACGGCAGGGGCACAGATACGCAGTATTTT.

This clonotype was picked up a small number of times. This chain links TRBV7-2 with TRBJ2-1; TRBD2 matches 8 bases. V was pared by 4 bases and J by 7 bases, with 12 bases of the junction left unmatched. The CDR3 loop spans 16 amino acids. Germline V gene sequence: CDR1 SGHTA, CDR2 FQGNSA. The CDR3 region is CASSSPGLVRYNEQFF. The CDR3 nucleotides are TGTGCCAGCAGCTCACCGGGACTAGTCAGGTATAATGAGCAGTTCTTC.

This clonotype showed up just a few times. This chain links TRBV29-1 with TRBJ2-5; no clear D. This CDR3 spans 12 amino acids. Germline-derived CDR1 and CDR2 are SQVTM and ANQGSEA. The V and J ends lost 4 bases and 5 bases respectively, with 11 bases between them. CDR3 in amino acids: CSVVMGKETQYF. DNA of the CDR3: TGCAGCGTTGTGATGGGGAAGGAGACCCAGTACTTC. Full variable domain (remainder filled in from reference TRBV29-1 and TRBJ2-5): SAVISQKPSRDICQRGTSLTIQCQVDSQVTMMFWYRQQPGQSLTLIATANQGSEATYESGFVIDKFPISRPNLTFSTLTVSNMSPEDSSIYLCSVVMGKETQYFGPGTRLLVL.

This clonotype appeared a few times. The chain has TRBV12-3 or TRBV12-4 and TRBJ1-3, with no clear D. The germline V and J ends were trimmed by 6 bases and 0 bases, with 9 bases remaining between them. The length of the CDR3 is 14 residues. The CDR3 sequence: CASRSGSSGNTIYF. The CDR3, as DNA: TGTGCCAGCAGGTCGGGGAGCTCTGGAAACACCATATATTTT.

This clonotype was counted between two and nine times. This sequence joins TRBV5-8 and TRBJ2-7, with a tentative D call TRBD2 (6 bases). CDR3 length: 13 amino acids. The V end was cut by 1 base, the J end by 3 bases, with 8 bases between. The germline V gene has CDR1 SGHTS and CDR2 YDEGEE. The CDR3 DNA reads TGTGCCAGCAGCTTGTGGGAGGTCTACGAGCAGTACTTC. As protein: CASSLWEVYEQYF.

The gene calls are TRBV4-2 and TRBJ2-7, with D maybe TRBD2 (5 bases). The CDR3 runs to 16 residues. CDR1 and CDR2 (germline): LGHNA, YNFKEQ. Between the trimmed V and J ends, which lost 1 base and 0 bases, there was a span of 13 bases. The CDR3 spells CASSQAGGLYSYEQYF. DNA of the CDR3: TGTGCCAGCAGCCAAGCTGGCGGGCTCTACTCCTACGAGCAGTACTTC.

This chain uses TRBV12-3 or TRBV12-4 with TRBJ2-1, with D unclear. Trimming pared 3 bases from V and 5 bases from J, leaving 23 bases between. The CDR3 loop spans 18 amino acids. CDR3 nucleotide sequence: TGTGCCAGCAGTTTTATCGTTCGGGTAGATATTAGGGACAATGAGCAGTTCTTC. It codes for CASSFIVRVDIRDNEQFF.

This clonotype showed up just a few times. Here the CDR3 reads CASGAGSGEQYF. CDR3 sequence (DNA): TGTGCCAGCGGCGCAGGCTCGGGCGAGCAGTACTTC. The chain has TRBV4-2 and TRBJ2-7; no firm D call. V was cut by 8 bases and J by 6 bases, with 14 bases left in between. Germline V lookup: CDR1 LGHNA, CDR2 YNFKEQ. CDR3 length: 12 amino acids.

The sample holds a few counts of this clonotype. This chain uses TRBV20-1 with TRBJ1-1; 7 nucleotides line up with TRBD1. The CDR3 covers 16 residues. Looked up from germline, CDR1 is DFQATT and CDR2 is SNEGSKA (reference sequence). Trimming at V came to 3 bases and at J to 3 bases, leaving 13 bases not matched to a gene. The CDR3 loop reads CSASPGNRGADTEAFF. The DNA of the CDR3 is TGCAGTGCTAGTCCGGGCAACAGGGGAGCGGACACTGAAGCTTTCTTT.

This clonotype occurred many times. J is TRBJ2-2 and V is TRBV5-6; D is uncertain. Germline V gene lookup returns CDR1 SGHDT and CDR2 YYEEEE. V was shortened by 0 bases and J by 6 bases, with 15 bases between the two germline ends. CDR3 length: 16 residues. Written as DNA, the CDR3 is TGTGCCAGCAGCTTGGCGGCAGTCCATCGGTCCGGGGAGCTGTTTTTT. Translation: CASSLAAVHRSGELFF.

V is TRBV7-9 and J is TRBJ2-1, with 7 bases lining up with TRBD1. The trim removed 5 bases at V and 5 bases at J, leaving 15 bases unmatched. CDR1 is SEHNR and CDR2 is FQNEAQ in the germline V gene (reference sequence). The CDR3 has 17 residues. The CDR3 loop is CASSPSQGDPFDNEQFF. CDR3 DNA sequence: TGTGCCAGCAGCCCCTCTCAGGGGGACCCCTTTGACAATGAGCAGTTCTTC.

This clonotype was found many times. The V call is TRBV5-1, the J call TRBJ2-2; tentative D call: TRBD2 (6 bases). Germline V gene lookup returns CDR1 SGHRS and CDR2 YFSETQ. Trimming stripped 2 bases from V and 0 bases from J, with 14 bases between. The CDR3 sequence is 17 residues long. The chain's CDR3 is CASSFDREIANTGELFF. The CDR3 nucleotides read TGCGCCAGCAGCTTTGACCGGGAGATCGCGAACACCGGGGAGCTGTTTTTT.

The chain links TRBV28 to TRBJ2-3; 11 nucleotides line up with TRBD2. This CDR3 comprises 18 residues. In germline, CDR1 is MDHEN, CDR2 SYDVKM. Losses at the gene ends were 1 base for V and 2 bases for J; bases not matched to a gene: 8. CDR3 coding DNA: TGTGCCAGCAGTTTATACCCCCCGACTAGCGGGACCACAGATACGCAGTATTTT. Protein sequence: CASSLYPPTSGTTDTQYF.